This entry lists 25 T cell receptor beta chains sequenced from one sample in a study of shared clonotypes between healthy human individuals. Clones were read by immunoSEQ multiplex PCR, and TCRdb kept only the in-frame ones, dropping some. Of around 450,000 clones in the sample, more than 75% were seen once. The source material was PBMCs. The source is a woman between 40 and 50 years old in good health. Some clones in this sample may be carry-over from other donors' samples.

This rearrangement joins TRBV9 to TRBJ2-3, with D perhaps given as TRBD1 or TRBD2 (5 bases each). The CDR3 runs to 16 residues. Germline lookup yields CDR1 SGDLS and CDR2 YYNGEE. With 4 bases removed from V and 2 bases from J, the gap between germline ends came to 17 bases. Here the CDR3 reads CASSPHGAKDTDTQYF. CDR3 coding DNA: TGTGCCAGCAGCCCACACGGGGCTAAGGACACAGATACGCAGTATTTT.

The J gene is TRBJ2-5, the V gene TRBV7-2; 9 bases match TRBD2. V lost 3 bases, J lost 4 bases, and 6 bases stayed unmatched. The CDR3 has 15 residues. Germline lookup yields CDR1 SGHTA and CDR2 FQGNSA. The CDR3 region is CASSFSSGSRETQYF. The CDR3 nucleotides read TGTGCCAGCAGCTTTAGTAGCGGGAGCCGAGAGACCCAGTACTTC.

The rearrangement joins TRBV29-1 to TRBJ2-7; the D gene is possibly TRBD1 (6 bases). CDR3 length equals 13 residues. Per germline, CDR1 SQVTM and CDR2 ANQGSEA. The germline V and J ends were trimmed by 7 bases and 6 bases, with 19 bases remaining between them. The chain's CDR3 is CSALTGSFSEQYF. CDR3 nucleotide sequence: TGCAGCGCCCTGACAGGTTCATTTTCCGAGCAGTACTTC.

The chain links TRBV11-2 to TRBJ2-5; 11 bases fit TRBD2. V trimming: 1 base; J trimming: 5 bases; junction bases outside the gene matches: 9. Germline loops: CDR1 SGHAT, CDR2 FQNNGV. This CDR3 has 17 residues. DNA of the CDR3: TGTGCCAGCAGCTTAGGAGTTTTAGCGGGAGGGCGGGAGACCCAGTACTTC. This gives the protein CASSLGVLAGGRETQYF.

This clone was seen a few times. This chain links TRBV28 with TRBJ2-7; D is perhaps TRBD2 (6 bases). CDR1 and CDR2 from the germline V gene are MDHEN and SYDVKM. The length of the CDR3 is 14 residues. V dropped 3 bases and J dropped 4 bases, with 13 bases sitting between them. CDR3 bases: TGTGCCAGCAGTTTGGAGGGTATATGGTACGAGCAGTACTTC. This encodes CASSLEGIWYEQYF.

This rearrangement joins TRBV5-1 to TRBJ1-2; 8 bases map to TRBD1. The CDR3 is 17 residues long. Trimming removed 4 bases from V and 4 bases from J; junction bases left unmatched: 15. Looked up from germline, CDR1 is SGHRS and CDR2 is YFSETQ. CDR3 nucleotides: TGCGCCAGCAGCACCGGACAGGGAGGTCCGGGAACCTATGGCTACACCTTC. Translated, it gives CASSTGQGGPGTYGYTF.

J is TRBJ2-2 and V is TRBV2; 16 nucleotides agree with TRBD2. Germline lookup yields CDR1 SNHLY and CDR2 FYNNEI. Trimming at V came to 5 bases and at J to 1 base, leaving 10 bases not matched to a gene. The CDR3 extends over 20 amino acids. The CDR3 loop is CASSHRGTSGRVGNTGELFF. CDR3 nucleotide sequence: TGTGCCAGCAGTCACAGGGGGACTAGCGGGAGGGTAGGGAACACCGGGGAGCTGTTTTTT.

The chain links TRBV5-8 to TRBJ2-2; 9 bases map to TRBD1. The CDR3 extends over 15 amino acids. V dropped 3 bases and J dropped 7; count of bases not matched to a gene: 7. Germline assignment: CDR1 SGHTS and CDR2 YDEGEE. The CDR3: CASSSDRGRYGELFF. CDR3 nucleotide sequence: TGTGCCAGCAGCTCCGACAGGGGGAGGTACGGGGAGCTGTTTTTT.

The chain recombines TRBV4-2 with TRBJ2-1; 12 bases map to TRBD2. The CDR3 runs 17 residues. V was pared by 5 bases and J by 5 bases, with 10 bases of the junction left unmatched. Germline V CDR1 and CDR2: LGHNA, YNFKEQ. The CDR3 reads CASSANLAGGPNNEQFF. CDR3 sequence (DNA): TGTGCCAGCAGCGCAAATCTAGCGGGAGGGCCAAACAATGAGCAGTTCTTC.

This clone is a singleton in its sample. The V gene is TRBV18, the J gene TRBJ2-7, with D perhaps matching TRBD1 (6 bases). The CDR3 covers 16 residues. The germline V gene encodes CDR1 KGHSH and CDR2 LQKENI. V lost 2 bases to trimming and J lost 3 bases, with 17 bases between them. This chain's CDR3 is CASSPGTRQPIYEQYF. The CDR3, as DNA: TGTGCCAGCTCACCAGGGACACGACAACCTATCTACGAGCAGTACTTC.

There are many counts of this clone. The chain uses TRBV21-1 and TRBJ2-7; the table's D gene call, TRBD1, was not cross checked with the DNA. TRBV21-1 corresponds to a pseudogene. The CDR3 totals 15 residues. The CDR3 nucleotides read TGTGCCAGCGGGGCCCGGGACAGGGGGCGCTACGAGCAGTACTTC. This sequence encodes CASGARDRGRYEQYF.

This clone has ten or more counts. The CDR3 DNA follows: TGTGCCAGCAGGACGACTAGCGGGAGGCAAGAGACCCAGTACTTC. This sequence encodes CASRTTSGRQETQYF. The V gene is TRBV6-5, the J gene TRBJ2-5; 13 positions match TRBD2. The CDR3 has 15 residues. Germline CDR1 reads MNHEY; CDR2 reads SVGAGI. V lost 6 bases and J lost 2; bases outside the gene matches: 3.

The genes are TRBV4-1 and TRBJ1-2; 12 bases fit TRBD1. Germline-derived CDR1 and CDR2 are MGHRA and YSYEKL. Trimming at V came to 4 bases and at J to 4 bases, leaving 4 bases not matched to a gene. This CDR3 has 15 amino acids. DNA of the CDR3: TGCGCCAGCAGCCCCCGGGACAGGGGGCCCTATGGCTACACCTTC. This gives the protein CASSPRDRGPYGYTF.

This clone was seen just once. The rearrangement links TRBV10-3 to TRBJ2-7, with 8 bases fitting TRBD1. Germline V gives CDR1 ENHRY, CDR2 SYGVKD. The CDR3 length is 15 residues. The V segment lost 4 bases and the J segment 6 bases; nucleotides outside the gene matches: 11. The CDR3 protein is CAISGQGPLTSEQYF. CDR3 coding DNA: TGTGCCATCAGTGGACAGGGGCCTCTTACTAGCGAGCAGTACTTC.

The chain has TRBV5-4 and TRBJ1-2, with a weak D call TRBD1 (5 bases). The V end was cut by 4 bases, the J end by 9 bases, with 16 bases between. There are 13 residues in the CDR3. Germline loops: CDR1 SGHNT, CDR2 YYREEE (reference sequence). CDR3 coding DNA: TGTGCCAGCAGCACTGGGGGGTCGGTGAGCTACACCTTC. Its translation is CASSTGGSVSYTF. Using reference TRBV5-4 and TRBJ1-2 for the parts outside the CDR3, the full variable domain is ETGVTQSPTHLIKTRGQQVTLRCSSQSGHNTVSWYQQALGQGPQFIFQYYREEENGRGNFPPRFSGLQFPNYSSELNVNALELDDSALYLCASSTGGSVSYTFGSGTRLTVV.

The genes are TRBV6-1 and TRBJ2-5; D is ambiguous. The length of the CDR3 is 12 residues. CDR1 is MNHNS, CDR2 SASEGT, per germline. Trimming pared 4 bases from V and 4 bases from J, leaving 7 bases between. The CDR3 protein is CASSVLLETQYF. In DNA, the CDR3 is TGTGCCAGCAGTGTTCTTCTAGAGACCCAGTACTTC.

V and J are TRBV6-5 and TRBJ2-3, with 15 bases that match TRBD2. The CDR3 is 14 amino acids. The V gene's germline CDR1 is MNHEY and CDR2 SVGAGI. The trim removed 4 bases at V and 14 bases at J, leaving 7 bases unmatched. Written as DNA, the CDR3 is TGTGCCAGCAGTTCCGGACTAGCGGGAGGGCTTGGGTATTTT. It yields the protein CASSSGLAGGLGYF.

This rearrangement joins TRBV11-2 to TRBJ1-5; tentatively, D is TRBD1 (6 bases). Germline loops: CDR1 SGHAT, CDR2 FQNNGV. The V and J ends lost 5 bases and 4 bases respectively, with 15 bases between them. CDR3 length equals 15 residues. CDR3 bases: TGTGCCAGCAGCCCAGGAGGACAGTTTAATCAGCCCCAGCATTTT. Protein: CASSPGGQFNQPQHF.

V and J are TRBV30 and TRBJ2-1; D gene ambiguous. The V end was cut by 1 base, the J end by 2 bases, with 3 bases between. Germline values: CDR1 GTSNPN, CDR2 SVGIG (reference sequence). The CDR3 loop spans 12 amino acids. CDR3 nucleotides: TGTGCCTGGAGTGCCGCCTACAATGAGCAGTTCTTC. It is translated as CAWSAAYNEQFF.

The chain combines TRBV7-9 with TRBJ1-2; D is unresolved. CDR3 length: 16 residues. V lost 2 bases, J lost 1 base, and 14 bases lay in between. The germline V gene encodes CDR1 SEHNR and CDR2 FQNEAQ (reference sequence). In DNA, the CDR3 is TGTGCCAGCAGCTTAAGCGCAGACCCACTTAACTATGGCTACACCTTC. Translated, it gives CASSLSADPLNYGYTF. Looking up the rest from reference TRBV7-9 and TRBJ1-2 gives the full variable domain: DTGVSQNPRHKITKRGQNVTFRCDPISEHNRLYWYRQTLGQGPEFLTYFQNEAQLEKSRLLSDRFSAERPKGSFSTLEIQRTEQGDSAMYLCASSLSADPLNYGYTFGSGTRLTVV.

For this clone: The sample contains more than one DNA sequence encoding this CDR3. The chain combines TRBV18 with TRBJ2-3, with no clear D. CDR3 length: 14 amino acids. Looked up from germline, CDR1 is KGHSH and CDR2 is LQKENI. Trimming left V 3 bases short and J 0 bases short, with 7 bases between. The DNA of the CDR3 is TGTGCCAGCTCACCCCTCGCAAGCACAGATACGCAGTATTTT. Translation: CASSPLASTDTQYF.

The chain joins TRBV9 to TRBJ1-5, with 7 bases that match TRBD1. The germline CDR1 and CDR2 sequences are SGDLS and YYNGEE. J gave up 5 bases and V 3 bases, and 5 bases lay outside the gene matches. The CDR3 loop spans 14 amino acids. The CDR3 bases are TGTGCCAGCAGCGCGGGACAGCTATATCAGCCCCAGCATTTT. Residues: CASSAGQLYQPQHF.

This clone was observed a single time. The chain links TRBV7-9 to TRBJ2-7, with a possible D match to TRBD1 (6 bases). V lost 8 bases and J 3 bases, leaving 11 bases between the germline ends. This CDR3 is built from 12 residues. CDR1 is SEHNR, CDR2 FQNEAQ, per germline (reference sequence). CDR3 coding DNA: TGTGCCAGCGGACAGACCGGCTACGAGCAGTACTTC. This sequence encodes CASGQTGYEQYF.

CDR3 region: CASSLDAGEAYNEQFF. The CDR3, as DNA: TGTGCCAGCAGCTTAGATGCGGGAGAGGCTTACAATGAGCAGTTCTTC. The gene calls are TRBV7-3 and TRBJ2-1; 7 positions match TRBD2. This CDR3 has 16 residues. Germline CDR1 SGHTA, CDR2 FQGTGA. Trimming took 2 bases from V and 4 from J; bases not matched to a gene: 8. The full variable domain, its missing parts supplied by reference TRBV7-3 and TRBJ2-1, is GAGVSQTPSNKVTEKGKYVELRCDPISGHTALYWYRQSLGQGPEFLIYFQGTGAADDSGLPNDRFFAVRPEGSVSTLKIQRTERGDSAVYLCASSLDAGEAYNEQFFGPGTRLTVL.

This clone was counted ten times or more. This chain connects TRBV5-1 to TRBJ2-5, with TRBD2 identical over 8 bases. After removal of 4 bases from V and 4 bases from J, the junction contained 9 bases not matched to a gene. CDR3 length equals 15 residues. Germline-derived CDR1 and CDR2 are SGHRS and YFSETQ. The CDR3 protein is CASSALGLAGETQYF. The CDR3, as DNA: TGCGCCAGCAGCGCCCTAGGGCTAGCGGGAGAGACCCAGTACTTC.